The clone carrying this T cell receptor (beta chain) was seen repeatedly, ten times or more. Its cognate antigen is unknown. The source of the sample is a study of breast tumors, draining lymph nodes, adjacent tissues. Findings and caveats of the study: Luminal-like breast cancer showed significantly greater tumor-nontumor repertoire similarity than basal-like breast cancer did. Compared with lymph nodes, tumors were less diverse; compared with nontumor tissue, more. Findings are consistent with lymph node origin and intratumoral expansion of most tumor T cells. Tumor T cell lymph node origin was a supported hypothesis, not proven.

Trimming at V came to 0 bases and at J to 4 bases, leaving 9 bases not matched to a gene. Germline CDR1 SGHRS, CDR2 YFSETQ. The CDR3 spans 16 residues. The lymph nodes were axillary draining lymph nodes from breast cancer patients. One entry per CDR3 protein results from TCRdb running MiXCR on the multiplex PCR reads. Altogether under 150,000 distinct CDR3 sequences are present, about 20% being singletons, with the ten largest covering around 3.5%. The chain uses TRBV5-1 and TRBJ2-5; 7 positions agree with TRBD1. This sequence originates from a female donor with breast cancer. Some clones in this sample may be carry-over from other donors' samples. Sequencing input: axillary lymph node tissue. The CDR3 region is CASSLGIRQGTETQYF. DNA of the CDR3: TGCGCCAGCAGCTTGGGTATACGACAGGGAACAGAGACCCAGTACTTC.